This T cell receptor beta chain stems from a study of beta chain features in type 1 diabetes. General study points: TCRB CDR3 length was moderately but significantly reduced in all four CD4+ subsets of Type 1 diabetes patients.

This clone was recorded only once. Antigen specificity is unknown. This CDR3 has 14 residues. Germline CDR1 reads SEHNR; CDR2 reads FQNEAQ (reference sequence). Trimming stripped 3 bases from V and 4 bases from J, with 9 bases between. Sequenced material consisted of expressed TCRB transcripts (all of the isolated RNA was reverse transcribed). Assay: immunoSEQ multiplex PCR; the TCRdb copy retains only in-frame clones and omits some. There are some 170,000 clones in the sample; 50% to 70% occur only once, and 0.08% to 0.1% lies in the top ten. The chain carries TRBV7-9 and TRBJ2-2; a weak D match, TRBD1 (6 bases). The clonotype comes from a man aged 30 to 39 with type 1 diabetes. Sequenced: naive CD4+ T cells from blood. The CDR3 nucleotides are TGTGCCAGCAGCTTTCAGGGGTCCACCGGGGAGCTGTTTTTT. It encodes CASSFQGSTGELFF.